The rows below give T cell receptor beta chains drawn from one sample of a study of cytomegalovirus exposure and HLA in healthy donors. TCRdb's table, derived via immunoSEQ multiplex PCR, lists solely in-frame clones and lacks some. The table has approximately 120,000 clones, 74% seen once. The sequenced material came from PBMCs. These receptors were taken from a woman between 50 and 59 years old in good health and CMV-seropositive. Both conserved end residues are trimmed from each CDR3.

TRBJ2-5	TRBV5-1	ASSNFRGGGAGTQY
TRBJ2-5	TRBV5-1	ASSFNTGGIGETQY
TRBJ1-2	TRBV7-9	SSSPVGGNYGYT
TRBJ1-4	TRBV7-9	ASSLGGRGPTNEKLF
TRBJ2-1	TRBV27	ASSLSWGDHEQF
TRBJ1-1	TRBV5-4	ASSRSTGMNTEAF
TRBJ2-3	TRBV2	ASRGADTQY
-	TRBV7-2	ASSLVSQAYEQY
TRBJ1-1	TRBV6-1	ASSELADRGVEAF
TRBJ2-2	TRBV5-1	ASSTGTGNTGELF
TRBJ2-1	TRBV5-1	ASSLGGGADYNEQF
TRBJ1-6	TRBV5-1	ASSLGPSSPLH
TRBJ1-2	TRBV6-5	ASSRDGKNGYT
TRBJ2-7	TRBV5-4	ASSRAVGVYEQY
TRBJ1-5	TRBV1	TSSQLVGEASSNQPQH
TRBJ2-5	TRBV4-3	ASSRGLGETQY
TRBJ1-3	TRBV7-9	ASSSPPGQASNTIY
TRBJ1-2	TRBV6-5	ASSSFAGTGGYGYT
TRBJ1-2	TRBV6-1	ASSEAGGGAYGYT
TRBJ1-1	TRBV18	ASSPGTEAF
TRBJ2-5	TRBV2	ASSADSQETQY
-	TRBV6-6	ASNAGVTDEQY
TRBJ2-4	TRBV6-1	ASSVGDRKNIQY
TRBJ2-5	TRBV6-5	ASSFSPGQGIETQY
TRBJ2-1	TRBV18	ASTVMDRVGEQF
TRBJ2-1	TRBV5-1	ASSASQGPYNEQF
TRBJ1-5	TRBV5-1	ASSLGQSNQPQH
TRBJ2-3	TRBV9	ASSVDPGLAGRGDTQY
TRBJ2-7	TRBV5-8	ASSLGRGPYEQY
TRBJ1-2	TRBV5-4	ASSNRASGYGYT
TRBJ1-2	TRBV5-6	ASTTVGRNYGYT
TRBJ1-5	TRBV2	ASSESGQGRQPQH
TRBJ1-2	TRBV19	ASSIPGIRNGYT
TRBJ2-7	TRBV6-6	ASSRLAETYEQY
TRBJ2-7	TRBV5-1	ASSPSRDRSYEQY
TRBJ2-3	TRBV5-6	ASSFDRVEY
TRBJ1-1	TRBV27	ASSSRQGRNTEAF
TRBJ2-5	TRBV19	ASSTRDYQETQY
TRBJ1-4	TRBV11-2	ASSPRDIGEKLF
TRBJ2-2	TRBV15	ASLGEGTGELF
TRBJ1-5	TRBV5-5	ASSLVGTAFLAQH
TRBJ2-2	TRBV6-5	ASSYSGTQGGELF
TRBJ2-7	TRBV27	ASSLLGRASYEQY
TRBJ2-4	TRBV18	ASSPGQTNIQY
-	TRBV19	ASSIRKSEQY
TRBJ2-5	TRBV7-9	ASSGGGSVRETQY
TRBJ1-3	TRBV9	ASSENRGTAGNTIY
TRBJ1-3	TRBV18	ASSGDRTSGNTIY
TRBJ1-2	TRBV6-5	ASCNPPGLGRGYT
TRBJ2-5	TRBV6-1	ASRRGPQETQY
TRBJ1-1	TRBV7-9	ASSSGQKDTEAF
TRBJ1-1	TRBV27	ASSRDSRMNTEAF
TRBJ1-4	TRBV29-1	SVEAVAGQGGLNRKLF